Described below is a single TCR beta chain sequence and its context. The data are from a study of monozygotic twins with inflammatory bowel disease. TCRdb reprocessed the 5' RACE reads and keeps a single row for each CDR3 protein, giving no DNA. In total, the table holds a few hundred thousand distinct CDR3 sequences. This CDR3 is built from 14 residues. In germline, CDR1 is MNHNY, CDR2 SVGAGI (reference sequence). Material: blood. The clonotype comes from a human donor with ulcerative colitis or Crohn's disease, or a healthy co-twin of an affected twin (not recorded which). The V and J genes are TRBV6-6 and TRBJ1-2. The CDR3 is CASSYSGRVNGYTF.